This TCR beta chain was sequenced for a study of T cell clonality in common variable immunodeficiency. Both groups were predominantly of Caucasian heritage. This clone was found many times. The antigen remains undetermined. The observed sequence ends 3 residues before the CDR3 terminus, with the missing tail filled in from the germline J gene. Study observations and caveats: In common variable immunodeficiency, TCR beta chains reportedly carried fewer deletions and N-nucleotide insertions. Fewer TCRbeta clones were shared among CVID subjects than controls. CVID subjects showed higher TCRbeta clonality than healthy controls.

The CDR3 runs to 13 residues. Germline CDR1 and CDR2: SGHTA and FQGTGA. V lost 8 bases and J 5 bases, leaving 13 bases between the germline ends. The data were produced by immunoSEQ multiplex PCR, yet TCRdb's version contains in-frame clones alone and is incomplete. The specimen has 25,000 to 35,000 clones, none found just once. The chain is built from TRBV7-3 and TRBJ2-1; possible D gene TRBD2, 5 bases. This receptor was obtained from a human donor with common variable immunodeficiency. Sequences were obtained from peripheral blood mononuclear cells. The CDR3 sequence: CASSSGGNNEQFF. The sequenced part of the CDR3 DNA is TGTGCCAGCTCAAGCGGAGGAAACAATGAG.